This entry features one TCR beta chain sequence. The antigen is undetermined. The data were obtained in a study of shared clonotypes between healthy human individuals. Across the whole study: Donors, aged 18 to 49, were a couple of women and a few men.

V lost 6 bases and J lost 4; bases outside the gene matches: 4. This CDR3 region has 14 residues. Germline CDR1 and CDR2: MNHEY and SVGAGI. Findings and caveats of the study: Represented genetic and exposure-history diversity was restricted by having few donors. Naive subsets generally had larger estimated richness than memory subsets.

Method: immunoSEQ multiplex PCR; TCRdb's copy keeps in-frame clones and lacks some. Of some 580,000 clones in the sample, 97% were seen once. The TCR originated in a woman in her 30s in good health. This chain links TRBV6-5 with TRBJ1-5; the match to TRBD1 covers 9 bases. The sequenced material came from naive CD4+ T cells sorted from blood. Subset defined: CD45RA+ positively selected. This CDR3 is CASRPGTGNQPQHF. The DNA of the CDR3 is TGTGCCAGCAGGCCTGGGACAGGGAATCAGCCCCAGCATTTT.